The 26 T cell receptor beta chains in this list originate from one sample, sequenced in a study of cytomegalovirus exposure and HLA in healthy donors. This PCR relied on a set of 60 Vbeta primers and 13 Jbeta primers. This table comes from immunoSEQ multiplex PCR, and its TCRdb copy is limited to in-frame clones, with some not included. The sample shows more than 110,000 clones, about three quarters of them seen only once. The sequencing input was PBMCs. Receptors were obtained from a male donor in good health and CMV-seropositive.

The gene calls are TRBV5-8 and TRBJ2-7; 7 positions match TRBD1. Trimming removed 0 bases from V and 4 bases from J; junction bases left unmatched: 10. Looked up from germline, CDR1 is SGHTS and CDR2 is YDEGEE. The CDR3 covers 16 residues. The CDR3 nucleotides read TGTGCCAGCAGCTTGGAGGCTGGGACAGTACCATACGAGCAGTACTTC. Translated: CASSLEAGTVPYEQYF.

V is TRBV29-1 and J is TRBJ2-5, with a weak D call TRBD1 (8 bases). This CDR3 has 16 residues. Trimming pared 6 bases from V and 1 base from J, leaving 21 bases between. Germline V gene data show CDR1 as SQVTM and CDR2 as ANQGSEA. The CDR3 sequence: CSVVGDYRGSQETQYF. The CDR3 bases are TGCAGCGTGGTGGGGGACTACAGGGGGTCCCAAGAGACCCAGTACTTC.

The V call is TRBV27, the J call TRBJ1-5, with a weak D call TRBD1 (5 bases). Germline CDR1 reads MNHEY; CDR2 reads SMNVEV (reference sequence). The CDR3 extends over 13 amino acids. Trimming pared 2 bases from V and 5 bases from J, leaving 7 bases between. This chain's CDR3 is CASSLQGHQPQHF. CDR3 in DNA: TGTGCCAGCAGTTTACAGGGCCATCAGCCCCAGCATTTT.

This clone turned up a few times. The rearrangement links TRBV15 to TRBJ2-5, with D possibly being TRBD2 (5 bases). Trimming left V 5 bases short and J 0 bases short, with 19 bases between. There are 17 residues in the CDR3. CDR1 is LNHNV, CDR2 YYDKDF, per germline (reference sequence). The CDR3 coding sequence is TGTGCCACCAGCTCGCACTCCTCGACGGGGTACCAAGAGACCCAGTACTTC. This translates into CATSSHSSTGYQETQYF. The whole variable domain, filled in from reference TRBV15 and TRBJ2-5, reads DAMVIQNPRYQVTQFGKPVTLSCSQTLNHNVMYWYQQKSSQAPKLLFHYYDKDFNNEADTPDNFQSRRPNTSFCFLDIRSPGLGDTAMYLCATSSHSSTGYQETQYFGPGTRLLVL.

The CDR3 region has the DNA TGTGCCAGCAGCTGGTGGACTAGCTCCGCAGATACGCAGTATTTT. Translating it yields CASSWWTSSADTQYF. The chain employs TRBV7-2 and TRBJ2-3, with 8 bases matching TRBD2. The CDR3 has 15 residues. Germline trimming cut 4 bases from V and 4 bases from J; bases unmatched to any gene: 7. Germline CDR1 is SGHTA and CDR2 is FQGNSA. Variable domain in full (rest from reference TRBV7-2 and TRBJ2-3): GAGVSQSPSNKVTEKGKDVELRCDPISGHTALYWYRQSLGQGLEFLIYFQGNSAPDKSGLPSDRFSAERTGGSVSTLTIQRTQQEDSAVYLCASSWWTSSADTQYFGPGTRLTVL.

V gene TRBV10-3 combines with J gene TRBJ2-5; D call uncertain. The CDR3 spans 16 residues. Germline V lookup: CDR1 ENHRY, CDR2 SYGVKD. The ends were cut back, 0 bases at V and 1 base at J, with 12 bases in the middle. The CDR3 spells CAISESFAAAQETQYF. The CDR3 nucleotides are TGTGCCATCAGTGAGTCGTTCGCGGCAGCCCAAGAGACCCAGTACTTC.

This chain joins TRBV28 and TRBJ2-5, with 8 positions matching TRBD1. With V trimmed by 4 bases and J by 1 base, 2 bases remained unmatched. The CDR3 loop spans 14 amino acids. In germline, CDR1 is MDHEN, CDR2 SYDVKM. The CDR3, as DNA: TGTGCCAGCAGTTCCGACAGGGGCCAAGAGACCCAGTACTTC. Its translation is CASSSDRGQETQYF.

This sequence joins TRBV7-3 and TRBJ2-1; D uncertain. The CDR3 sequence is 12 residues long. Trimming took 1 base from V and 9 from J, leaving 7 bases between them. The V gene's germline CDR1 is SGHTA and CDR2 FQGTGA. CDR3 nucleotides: TGTGCCAGCAGCTTAAACCCGGGTGAGCAGTTCTTC. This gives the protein CASSLNPGEQFF.

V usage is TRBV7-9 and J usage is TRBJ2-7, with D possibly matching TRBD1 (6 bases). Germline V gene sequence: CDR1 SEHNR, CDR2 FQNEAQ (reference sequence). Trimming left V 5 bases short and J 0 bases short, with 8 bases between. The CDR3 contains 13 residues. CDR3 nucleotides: TGTGCCAGCAGCCCGGACAGCTCCTACGAGCAGTACTTC. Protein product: CASSPDSSYEQYF.

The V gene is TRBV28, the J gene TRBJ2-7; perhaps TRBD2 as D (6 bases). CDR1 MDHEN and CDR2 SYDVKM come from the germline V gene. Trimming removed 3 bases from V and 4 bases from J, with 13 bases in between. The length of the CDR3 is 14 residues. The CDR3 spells CASSFGGREYEQYF. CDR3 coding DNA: TGTGCCAGCAGTTTTGGCGGACGGGAGTACGAGCAGTACTTC.

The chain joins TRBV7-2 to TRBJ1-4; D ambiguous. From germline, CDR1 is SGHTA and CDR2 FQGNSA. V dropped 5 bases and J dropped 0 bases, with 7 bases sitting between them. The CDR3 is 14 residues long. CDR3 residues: CASSAQATNEKLFF. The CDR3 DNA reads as TGTGCCAGCAGCGCGCAGGCAACTAATGAAAAACTGTTTTTT.

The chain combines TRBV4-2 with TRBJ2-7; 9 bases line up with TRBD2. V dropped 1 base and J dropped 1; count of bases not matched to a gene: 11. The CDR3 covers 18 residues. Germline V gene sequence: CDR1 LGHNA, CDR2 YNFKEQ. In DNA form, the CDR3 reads TGTGCCAGCAGCCAAGCCCCGGGACTAGCTGGTCTATCCTACGAGCAGTACTTC. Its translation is CASSQAPGLAGLSYEQYF.

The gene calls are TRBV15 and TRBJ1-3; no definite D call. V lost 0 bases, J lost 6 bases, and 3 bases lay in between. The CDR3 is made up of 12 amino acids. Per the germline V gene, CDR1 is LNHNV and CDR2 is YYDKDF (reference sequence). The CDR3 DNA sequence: TGTGCCACCAGCAGAGATCAAAACACCATATATTTT. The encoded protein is CATSRDQNTIYF.

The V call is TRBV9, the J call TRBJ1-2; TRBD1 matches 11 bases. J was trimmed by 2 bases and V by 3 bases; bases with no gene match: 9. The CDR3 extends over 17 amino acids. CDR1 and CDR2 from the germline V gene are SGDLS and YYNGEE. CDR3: CASSERDRGRTNYGYTF. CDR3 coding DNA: TGTGCCAGCAGCGAGCGGGACAGGGGGAGAACAAACTATGGCTACACCTTC.

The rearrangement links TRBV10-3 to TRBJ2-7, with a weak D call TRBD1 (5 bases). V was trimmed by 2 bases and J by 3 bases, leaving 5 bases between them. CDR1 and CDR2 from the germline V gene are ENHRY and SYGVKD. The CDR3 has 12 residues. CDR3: CAISERGYEQYF. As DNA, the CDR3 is TGTGCCATCAGTGAGAGGGGCTACGAGCAGTACTTC.

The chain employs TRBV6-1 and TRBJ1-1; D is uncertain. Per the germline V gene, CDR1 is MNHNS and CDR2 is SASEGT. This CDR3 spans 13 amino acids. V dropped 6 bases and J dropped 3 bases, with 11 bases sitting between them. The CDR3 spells CASSPRLDTEAFF. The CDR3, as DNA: TGTGCCAGCAGCCCGAGACTGGACACTGAAGCTTTCTTT.

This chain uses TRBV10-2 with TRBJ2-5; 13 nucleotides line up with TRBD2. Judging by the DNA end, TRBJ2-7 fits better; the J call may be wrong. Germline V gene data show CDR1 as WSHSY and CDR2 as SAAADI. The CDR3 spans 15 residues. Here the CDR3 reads CASRETSGGIYEQYF. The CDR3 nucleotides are TGCGCCAGCAGAGAGACTAGCGGGGGGATCTACGAGCAGTACTTC.

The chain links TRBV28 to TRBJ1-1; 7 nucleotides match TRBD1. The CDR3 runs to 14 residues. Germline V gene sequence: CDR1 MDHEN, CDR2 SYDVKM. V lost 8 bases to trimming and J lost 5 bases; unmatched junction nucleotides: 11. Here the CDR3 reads CASYPGQRGTEAFF. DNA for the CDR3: TGTGCCAGCTATCCGGGACAGAGAGGAACTGAAGCTTTCTTT.

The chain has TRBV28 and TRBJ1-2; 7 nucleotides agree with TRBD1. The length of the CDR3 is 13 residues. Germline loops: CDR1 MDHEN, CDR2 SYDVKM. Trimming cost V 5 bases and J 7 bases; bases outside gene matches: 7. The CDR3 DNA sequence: TGTGCCAGCAGTCCGAGGACAGGAGGTGGCTACACCTTC. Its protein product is CASSPRTGGGYTF.

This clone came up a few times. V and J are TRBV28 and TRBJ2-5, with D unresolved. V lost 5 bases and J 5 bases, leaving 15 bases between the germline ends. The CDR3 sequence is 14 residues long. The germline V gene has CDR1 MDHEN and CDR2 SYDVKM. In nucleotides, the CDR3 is TGTGCCAGCAGTCCCGACTCCACGGCTGAGACCCAGTACTTC. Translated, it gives CASSPDSTAETQYF.

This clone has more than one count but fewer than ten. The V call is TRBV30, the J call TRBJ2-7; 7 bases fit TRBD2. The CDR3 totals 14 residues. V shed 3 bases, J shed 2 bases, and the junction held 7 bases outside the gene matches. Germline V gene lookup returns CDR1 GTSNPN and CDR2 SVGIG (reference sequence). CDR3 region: CAWRSLAAAYEQYF. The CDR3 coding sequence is TGTGCCTGGAGGTCCCTAGCGGCAGCCTACGAGCAGTACTTC.

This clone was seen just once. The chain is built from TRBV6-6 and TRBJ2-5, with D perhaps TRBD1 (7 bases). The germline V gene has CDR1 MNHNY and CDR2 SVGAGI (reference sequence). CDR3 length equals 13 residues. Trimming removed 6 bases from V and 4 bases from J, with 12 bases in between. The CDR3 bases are TGTGCCAGCAGCCAGGGGGGCCCAGAGACCCAGTACTTC. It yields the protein CASSQGGPETQYF.

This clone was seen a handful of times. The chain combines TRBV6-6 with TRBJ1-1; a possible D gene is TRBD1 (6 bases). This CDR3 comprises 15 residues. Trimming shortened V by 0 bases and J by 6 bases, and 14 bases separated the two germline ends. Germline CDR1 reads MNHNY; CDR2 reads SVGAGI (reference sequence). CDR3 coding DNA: TGTGCCAGCAGTTACTCACAGGCCAGGGGAGCTGAAGCTTTCTTT. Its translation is CASSYSQARGAEAFF.

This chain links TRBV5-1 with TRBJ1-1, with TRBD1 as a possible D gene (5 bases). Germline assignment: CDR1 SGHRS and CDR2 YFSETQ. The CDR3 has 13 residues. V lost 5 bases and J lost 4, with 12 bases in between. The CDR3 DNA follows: TGCGCCAGCAGTCAGGAGCAGGGCACTGAAGCTTTCTTT. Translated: CASSQEQGTEAFF.

CDR3 DNA sequence: TGTGCCAGCAGTTTACAGGGGCGCACTGAAGCTTTCTTT. Its protein is CASSLQGRTEAFF. The chain is built from TRBV27 and TRBJ1-1, with D maybe TRBD1 (6 bases). Trimming removed 2 bases from V and 4 bases from J, with 8 bases in between. The CDR3 loop spans 13 amino acids. Per germline, CDR1 MNHEY and CDR2 SMNVEV (reference sequence).

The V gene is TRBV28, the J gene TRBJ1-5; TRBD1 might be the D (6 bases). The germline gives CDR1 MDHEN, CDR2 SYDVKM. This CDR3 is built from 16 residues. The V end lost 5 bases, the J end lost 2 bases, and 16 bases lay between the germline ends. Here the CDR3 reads CASSNTGLKRNQPQHF. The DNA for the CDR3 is TGTGCCAGCAGTAACACAGGGCTAAAACGCAATCAGCCCCAGCATTTT.